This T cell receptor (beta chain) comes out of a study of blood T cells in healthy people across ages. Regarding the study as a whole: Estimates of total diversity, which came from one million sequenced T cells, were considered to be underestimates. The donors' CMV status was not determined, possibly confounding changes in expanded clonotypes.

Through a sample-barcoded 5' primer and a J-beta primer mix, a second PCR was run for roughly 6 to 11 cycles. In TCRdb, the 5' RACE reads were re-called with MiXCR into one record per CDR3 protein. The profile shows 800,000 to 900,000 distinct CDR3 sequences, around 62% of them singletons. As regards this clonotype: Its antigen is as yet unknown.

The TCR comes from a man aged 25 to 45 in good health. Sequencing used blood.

CDR3: CASSPNPDRVITSQQYF. CDR3 coding DNA: TGCGCCAGCAGCCCCAACCCGGACAGGGTTATCACGTCTCAGCAGTACTTC. This chain joins TRBV5-1 and TRBJ2-4; TRBD1 matches 8 bases. CDR3 length: 17 amino acids. Germline lookup yields CDR1 SGHRS and CDR2 YFSETQ. Germline trimming cut 4 bases from V and 13 bases from J; bases unmatched to any gene: 22.